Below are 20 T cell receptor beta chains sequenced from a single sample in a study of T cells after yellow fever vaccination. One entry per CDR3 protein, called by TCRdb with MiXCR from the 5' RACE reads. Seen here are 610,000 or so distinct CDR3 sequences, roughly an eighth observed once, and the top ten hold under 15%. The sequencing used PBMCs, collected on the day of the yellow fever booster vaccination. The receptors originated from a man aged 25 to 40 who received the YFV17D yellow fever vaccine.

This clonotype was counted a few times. Here the CDR3 reads CASSLWTATNEQFF. The CDR3 coding sequence is TGTGCCAGCAGCCTCTGGACTGCTACCAATGAGCAGTTCTTC. This chain joins TRBV5-5 and TRBJ2-1, with D perhaps TRBD2 (5 bases). The V end was cut by 4 bases, the J end by 6 bases, with 14 bases between. Germline CDR1 reads SGHKS; CDR2 reads YYEKEE (reference sequence). This CDR3 region has 14 residues.

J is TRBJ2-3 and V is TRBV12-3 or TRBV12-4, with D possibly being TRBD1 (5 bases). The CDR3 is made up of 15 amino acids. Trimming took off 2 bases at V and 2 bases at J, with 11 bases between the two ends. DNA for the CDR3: TGTGCCAGCAGTTTATTGGGGCTGGACACAGATACGCAGTATTTT. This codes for CASSLLGLDTDTQYF.

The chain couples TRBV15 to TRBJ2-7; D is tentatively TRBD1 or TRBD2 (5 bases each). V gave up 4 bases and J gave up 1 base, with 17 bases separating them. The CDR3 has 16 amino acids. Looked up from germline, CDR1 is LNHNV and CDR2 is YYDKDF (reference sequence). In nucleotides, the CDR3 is TGTGCCACCAGCACACAGGCAGCGGCGCCTTCCTACGAGCAGTACTTC. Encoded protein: CATSTQAAAPSYEQYF.

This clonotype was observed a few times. CDR3 residues: CSVRLTANTGELFF. The CDR3 DNA reads as TGCAGCGTCCGGTTAACCGCGAACACCGGGGAGCTGTTTTTT. The genes are TRBV29-1 and TRBJ2-2; D is undetermined. Trimming shortened V by 6 bases and J by 0 bases, and 11 bases separated the two germline ends. The CDR3 covers 14 residues. CDR1 is SQVTM, CDR2 ANQGSEA, per germline.

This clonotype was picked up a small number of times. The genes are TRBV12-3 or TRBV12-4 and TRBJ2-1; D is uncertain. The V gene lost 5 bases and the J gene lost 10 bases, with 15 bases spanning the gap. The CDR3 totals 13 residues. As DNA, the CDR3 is TGTGCCAGCAGTCAACGGGCTTTGGGGGAGCAGTTCTTC. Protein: CASSQRALGEQFF.

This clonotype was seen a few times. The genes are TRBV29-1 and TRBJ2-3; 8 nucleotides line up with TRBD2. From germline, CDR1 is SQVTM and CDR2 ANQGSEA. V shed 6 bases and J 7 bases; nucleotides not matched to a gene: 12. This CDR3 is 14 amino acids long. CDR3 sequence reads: CSVDRFAGGNTQYF. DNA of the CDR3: TGCAGCGTGGACCGCTTCGCGGGGGGTAATACGCAGTATTTT.

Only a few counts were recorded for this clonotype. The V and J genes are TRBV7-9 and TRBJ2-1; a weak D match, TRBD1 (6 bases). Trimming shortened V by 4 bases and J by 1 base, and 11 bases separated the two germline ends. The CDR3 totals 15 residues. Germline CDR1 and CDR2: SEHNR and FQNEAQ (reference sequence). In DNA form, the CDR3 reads TGTGCCAGCAGCTCGACAGGTAAATCCTACAATGAGCAGTTCTTC. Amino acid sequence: CASSSTGKSYNEQFF.

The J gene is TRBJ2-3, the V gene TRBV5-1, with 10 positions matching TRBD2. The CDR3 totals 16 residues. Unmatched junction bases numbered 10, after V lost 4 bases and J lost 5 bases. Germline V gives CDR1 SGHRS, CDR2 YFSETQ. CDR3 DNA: TGCGCCAGCAGCAAACCTAGCGGGAGTTCCGGAGATACGCAGTATTTT. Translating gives CASSKPSGSSGDTQYF. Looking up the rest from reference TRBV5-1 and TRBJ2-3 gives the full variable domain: KAGVTQTPRYLIKTRGQQVTLSCSPISGHRSVSWYQQTPGQGLQFLFEYFSETQRNKGNFPGRFSGRQFSNSRSEMNVSTLELGDSALYLCASSKPSGSSGDTQYFGPGTRLTVL.

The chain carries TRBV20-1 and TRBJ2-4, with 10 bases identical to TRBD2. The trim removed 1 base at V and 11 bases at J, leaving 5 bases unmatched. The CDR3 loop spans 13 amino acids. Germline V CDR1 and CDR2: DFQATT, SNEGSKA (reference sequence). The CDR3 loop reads CSARGASGRFQYF. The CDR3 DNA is TGCAGTGCTAGAGGCGCTAGCGGGAGATTTCAGTACTTC.

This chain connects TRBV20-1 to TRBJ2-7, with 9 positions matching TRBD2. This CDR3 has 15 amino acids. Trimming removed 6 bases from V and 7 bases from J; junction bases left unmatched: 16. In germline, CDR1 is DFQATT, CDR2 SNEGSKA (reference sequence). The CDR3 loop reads CSAPKQPAGGGEQYF. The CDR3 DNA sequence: TGCAGTGCCCCGAAGCAGCCGGCGGGAGGGGGAGAGCAGTACTTC.

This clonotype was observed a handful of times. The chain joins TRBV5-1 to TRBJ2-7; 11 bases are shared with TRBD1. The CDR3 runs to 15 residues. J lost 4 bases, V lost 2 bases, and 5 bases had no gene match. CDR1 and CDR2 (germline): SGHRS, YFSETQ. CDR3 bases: TGCGCCAGCAGCTTCGGGACAGGGGGTTCGTACGAGCAGTACTTC. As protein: CASSFGTGGSYEQYF. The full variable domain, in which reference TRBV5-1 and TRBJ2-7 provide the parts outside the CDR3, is KAGVTQTPRYLIKTRGQQVTLSCSPISGHRSVSWYQQTPGQGLQFLFEYFSETQRNKGNFPGRFSGRQFSNSRSEMNVSTLELGDSALYLCASSFGTGGSYEQYFGPGTRLTVT.

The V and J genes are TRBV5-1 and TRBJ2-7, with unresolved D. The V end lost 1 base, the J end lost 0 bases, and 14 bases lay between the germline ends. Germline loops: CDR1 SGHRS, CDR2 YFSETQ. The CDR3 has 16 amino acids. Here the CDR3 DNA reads TGCGCCAGCAGCTTGTCGTACACCTCTTTCTCCTACGAGCAGTACTTC. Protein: CASSLSYTSFSYEQYF.

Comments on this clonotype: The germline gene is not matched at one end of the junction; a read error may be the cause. The CDR3 loop is CSARAGRINEQFF. For the CDR3, the DNA is TGCAGTGCAAGAGCGGGACGGATCAATGAGCAGTTCTTC. This chain joins TRBV20-1 and TRBJ2-1, with TRBD2 identical over 7 bases. The germline V gene encodes CDR1 DFQATT and CDR2 SNEGSKA (reference sequence). The CDR3 runs 13 residues.

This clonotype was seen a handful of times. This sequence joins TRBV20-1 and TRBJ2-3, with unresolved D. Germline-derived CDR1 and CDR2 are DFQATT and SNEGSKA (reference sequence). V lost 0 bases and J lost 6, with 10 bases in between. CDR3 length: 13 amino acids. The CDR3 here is CSARELDGDTQYF. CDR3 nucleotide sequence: TGCAGTGCTAGAGAGTTAGATGGGGATACGCAGTATTTT.

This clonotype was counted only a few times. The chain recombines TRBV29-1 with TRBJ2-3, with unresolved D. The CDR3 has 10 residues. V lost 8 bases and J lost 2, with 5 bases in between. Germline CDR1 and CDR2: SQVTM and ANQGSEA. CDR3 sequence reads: CSLTTDTQYF. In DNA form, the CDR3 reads TGCAGCTTAACCACAGATACGCAGTATTTT.

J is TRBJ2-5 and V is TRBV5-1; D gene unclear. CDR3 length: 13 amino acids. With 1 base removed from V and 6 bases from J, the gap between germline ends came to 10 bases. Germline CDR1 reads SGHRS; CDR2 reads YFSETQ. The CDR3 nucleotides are TGCGCCAGCAGCTTGTTCGAGAAGCAGACCCAGTACTTC. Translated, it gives CASSLFEKQTQYF.

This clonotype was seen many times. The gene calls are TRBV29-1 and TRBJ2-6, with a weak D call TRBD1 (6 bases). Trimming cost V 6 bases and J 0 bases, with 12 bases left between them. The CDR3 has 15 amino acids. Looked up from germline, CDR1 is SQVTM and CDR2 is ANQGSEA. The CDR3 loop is CSVVQGSSGANVLTF. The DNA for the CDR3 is TGCAGCGTGGTGCAGGGGTCCTCTGGGGCCAACGTCCTGACTTTC. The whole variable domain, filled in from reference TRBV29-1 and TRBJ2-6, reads SAVISQKPSRDICQRGTSLTIQCQVDSQVTMMFWYRQQPGQSLTLIATANQGSEATYESGFVIDKFPISRPNLTFSTLTVSNMSPEDSSIYLCSVVQGSSGANVLTFGAGSRLTVL.

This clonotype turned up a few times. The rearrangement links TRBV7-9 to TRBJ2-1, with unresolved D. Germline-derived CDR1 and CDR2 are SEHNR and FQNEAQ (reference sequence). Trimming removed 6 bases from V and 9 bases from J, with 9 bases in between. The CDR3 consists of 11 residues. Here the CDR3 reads CASSSLGEQFF. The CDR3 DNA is TGTGCCAGCAGTTCCCTCGGTGAGCAGTTCTTC.

CDR3 DNA: TGTGCCAGCAGTTCGGCCGGGACTAGCTCTAGTGCGAAGCAGTTCTTC. The encoded protein is CASSSAGTSSSAKQFF. The genes are TRBV6-5 and TRBJ2-1, with TRBD2 matching over 9 bases. V dropped 4 bases and J dropped 11; count of bases not matched to a gene: 15. CDR3 size: 16 residues. Germline loops: CDR1 MNHEY, CDR2 SVGAGI.

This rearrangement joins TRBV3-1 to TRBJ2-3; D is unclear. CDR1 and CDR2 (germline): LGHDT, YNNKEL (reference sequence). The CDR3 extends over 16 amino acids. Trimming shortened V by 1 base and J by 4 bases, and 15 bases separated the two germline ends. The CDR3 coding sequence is TGTGCCAGCAGCCAAGCGCAGAGGAGAGTTTCAGATACGCAGTATTTT. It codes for CASSQAQRRVSDTQYF.